Below, one T cell receptor beta chain is given with its context. Antigen unknown. V shed 4 bases and J shed 5 bases, with 9 bases lying between them. CDR3 length: 13 amino acids. Germline V gene data show CDR1 as SGHTA and CDR2 as FQGNSA. Sample-barcoded 5' priming and a J-beta primer mix drove a second PCR of roughly 6 to 12 cycles. Every cDNA was tagged by a template-switch adaptor with 12 random nucleotides. MiXCR was run by TCRdb on the 5' RACE reads, yielding one entry per CDR3 protein. This sample has about 680,000 distinct CDR3 sequences, with approximately 50% found just once. The sample comes from a study of blood T cells in healthy people across ages. General study results and limits: Unsorted PBMCs blocked a conclusive comparison of naive and antigen-experienced cells.

Extracted total RNA amounted to at least 5.5 micrograms for each sample. The V call is TRBV7-2, the J call TRBJ2-1, with D unclear. The clonotype originates from a woman aged 55-70 years in good health. The sequenced sample consisted of blood. CDR3: CASSCGPDNEQFF. The DNA for the CDR3 is TGTGCCAGCAGCTGCGGTCCAGACAATGAGCAGTTCTTC.